This record covers a single TCR beta chain. Antigen unknown. Single viable CD3+CD4+CD8-CD45RO+ cells were sorted as the memory CD4+ T cells. The sample comes from a study of memory CD4+ T cells and cytomegalovirus serostatus. Study-wide background: Of the healthy Belgian adults, 9 were CMV seropositive and approximately 25 seronegative.

Original methodology: Out-of-frame sequences were removed, leaving a few million distinct TCRbeta sequences. The data were produced by immunoSEQ multiplex PCR, yet TCRdb's version contains in-frame clones alone and is incomplete. That table gives V, J and clone size, and the DNA gave D and trimming. The data hold tens of thousands of clones, with around 81% observed a single time. CDR1 SGHRS and CDR2 YFSETQ come from the germline V gene. The V gene lost 3 bases and the J gene lost 3 bases, with 18 bases spanning the gap. There are 16 residues in the CDR3. General study points: Each of 65 to 75 CMV-associated TCRbeta sequences occurred in one to five individuals.

The sequenced material came from memory CD4+ T cells from blood. V gene TRBV5-1 combines with J gene TRBJ1-1; D remains ambiguous. The receptor comes from an adult in good health and CMV-seronegative. CDR3 bases: TGCGCCAGCAGCTCGAAACCCGGAGTAAGGGACACTGAAGCTTTCTTT. Its protein product is CASSSKPGVRDTEAFF.